This TCR beta chain was sequenced for a study of blood T cell repertoires in COVID-19. About the research overall: Researchers got acute and convalescent COVID-19 samples from the United States, Italy and Spain.

Original data processing: Reference gene primer amplification gave estimated nucleated cell counts. The repertoire was sequenced with immunoSEQ multiplex PCR; TCRdb's copy has only in-frame clones and lacks some. From that table come the V and J calls and clone size; the DNA was used to work out D and trimming. The sample holds approximately 230,000 clones, 80% to 85% seen once. The CDR3 extends over 13 amino acids. Germline lookup yields CDR1 SGHTA and CDR2 FQGNSA. After removal of 8 bases from V and 0 bases from J, the junction contained 3 bases not matched to a gene. The specimen sequenced was peripheral blood. The origin of this receptor is a young man with active or convalescent COVID-19. The V call is TRBV7-2, the J call TRBJ2-7; TRBD2 matches at 8 bases. CDR3 coding DNA: TGTGCCAGCTCACTAGCGGTCTCCTACGAGCAGTACTTC. Translating gives CASSLAVSYEQYF.